This T cell receptor beta chain came from a study of beta chain features in type 1 diabetes. This CDR3 comprises 16 residues. V dropped 5 bases and J dropped 2; count of bases not matched to a gene: 8. Per the germline V gene, CDR1 is SGHAT and CDR2 is FQDESV (reference sequence). A single heparinised blood sample, averaging roughly 100 mL, was obtained per donor. The authors reverse transcribed all of the isolated RNA, so sequencing captured expressed TCRB transcripts. An average of about 3.5 million reads was obtained for naive, central memory and regulatory T cell samples. TCRdb's table, derived via immunoSEQ multiplex PCR, lists solely in-frame clones and lacks some. In the table there are about 40,000 clones, 49% of which are singletons.

The TCR sequence derives from a woman younger than 35 in good health. The V and J genes are TRBV11-1 and TRBJ1-3, with 8 bases aligning to TRBD1. Sequenced material: central memory CD4+ T cells from blood. CDR3 region: CASSIEDRATGNTIYF. The CDR3 DNA follows: TGTGCCAGCAGCATCGAGGACAGGGCTACTGGAAACACCATATATTTT.